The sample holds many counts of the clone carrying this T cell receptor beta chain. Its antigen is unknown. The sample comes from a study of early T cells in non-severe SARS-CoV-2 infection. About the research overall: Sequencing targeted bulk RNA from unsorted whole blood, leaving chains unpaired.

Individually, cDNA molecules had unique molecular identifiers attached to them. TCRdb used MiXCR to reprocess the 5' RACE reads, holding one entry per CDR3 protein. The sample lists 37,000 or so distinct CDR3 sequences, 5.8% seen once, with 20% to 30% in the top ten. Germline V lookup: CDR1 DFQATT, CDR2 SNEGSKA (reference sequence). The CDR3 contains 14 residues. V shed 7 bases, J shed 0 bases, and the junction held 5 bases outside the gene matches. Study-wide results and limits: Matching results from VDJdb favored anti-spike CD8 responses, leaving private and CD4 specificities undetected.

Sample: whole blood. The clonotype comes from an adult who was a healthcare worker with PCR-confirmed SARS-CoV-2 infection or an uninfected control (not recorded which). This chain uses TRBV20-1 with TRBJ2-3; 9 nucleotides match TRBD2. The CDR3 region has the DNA TGCAGTGTTCTAGCGGGGACTAGCACAGATACGCAGTATTTT. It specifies CSVLAGTSTDTQYF.